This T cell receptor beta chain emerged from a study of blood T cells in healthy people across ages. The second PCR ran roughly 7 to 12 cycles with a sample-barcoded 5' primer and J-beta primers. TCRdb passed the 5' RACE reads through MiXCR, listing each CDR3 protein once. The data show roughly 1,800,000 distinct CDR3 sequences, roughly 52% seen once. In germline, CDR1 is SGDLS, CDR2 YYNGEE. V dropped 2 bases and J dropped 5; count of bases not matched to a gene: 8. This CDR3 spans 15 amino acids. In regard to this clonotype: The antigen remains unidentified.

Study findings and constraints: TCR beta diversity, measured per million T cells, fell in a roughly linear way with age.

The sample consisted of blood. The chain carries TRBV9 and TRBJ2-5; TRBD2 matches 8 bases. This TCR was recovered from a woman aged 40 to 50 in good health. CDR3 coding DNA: TGTGCCAGCAGCGTGTTTAGCGGGGTCGGTGAGACCCAGTACTTC. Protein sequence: CASSVFSGVGETQYF. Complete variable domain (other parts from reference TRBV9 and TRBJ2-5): DSGVTQTPKHLITATGQRVTLRCSPRSGDLSVYWYQQSLDQGLQFLIQYYNGEERAKGNILERFSAQQFPDLHSELNLSSLELGDSALYFCASSVFSGVGETQYFGPGTRLLVL.